This T cell receptor (beta chain) was identified in a study of cytomegalovirus exposure and HLA in healthy donors (dated by TCRdb to about 2017). At the level of the whole study: An earlier analysis of several hundred of the donors reported roughly 300 Gb of sequence data and 117 million unique TCR beta sequences from around 200 million T cells. An early release that covered more than 550 HLA-typed donors contained approximately 300 gigabases of sequencing data and roughly 84 million unique TCR sequences. Among the roughly 400 genotyped donors, approximately 81% belonged to the genetic ancestry cluster associated with self-reported Caucasian donors. The study aimed to test whether signatures of past pathogen exposure could be identified by cataloging public T cell receptors. The T cell repertoires of several hundred subjects were profiled by immunosequencing and related to cytomegalovirus serostatus. In addition to the first cohort of around 670 subjects, a separate validation cohort of 130 or so different subjects was used. To predict cytomegalovirus infection status, the study combined high-throughput TCR immunosequencing, statistical association of individual TCRs with disease status, and machine learning. In a later analysis, previously published TCR beta repertoires from fewer than 750 donors were re-analyzed and high-resolution HLA genotyping was added so that TCR occurrence patterns could be studied. In the later analysis, no new phenotypic data were used to find candidate immune exposures; instead, reliance was placed on TCR beta sequences and their occurrence across donors. In an earlier analysis of 587 of the donors, high-throughput TCR beta sequencing was used to judge whether each TCR beta V gene segment behaved as functional or pseudogenic. Donor age, sex, ethnicity and CMV serostatus were compiled together with the repertoire data. In a later genetic analysis, genome-wide SNP genotypes for about 55% of the roughly 700 donors were used, and that subset was treated as a discovery cohort. Every discovery cohort repertoire had been produced on one sequencing platform. Both class I and class II loci were covered by HLA typing, at four-digit resolution. The number of donors typed differed by locus, with roughly 620-640 for A, B, C, DRB1 and DQB1, 522 for DQA1, 600 to 610 for DPA1, and 472 for DPB1. Because of strong linkage in the cohort, roughly five DR-DQ haplotypes were treated as single units for association and clustering. Among 300 to 500 genotyped donors of the cohort, an average of roughly 230,000 unique TCR beta nucleotide sequences was sequenced per donor, of which about 19% were non-productive.

The cohort consisted of fewer than 700 healthy bone marrow donors. All cohort members were sampled while nominally healthy, although unrecorded immune exposures were likely present. The donor tested CMV seronegative and was one of the 352 seronegative cohort members. Each donor provided a peripheral blood sample, and peripheral blood mononuclear cells were used for TCR beta sequencing. The Qiagen DNeasy Blood Extraction Kit was used to extract genomic DNA from the blood cell samples. There are a few counts of this clone. Its antigen is unknown. No base qualities exist here, and no much larger clone lies one base off it. The protocol used for the library was the immunoSEQ multiplex PCR assay. The multiplex PCR relied on a mix of 60 forward primers for TCR Vbeta segments and 13 reverse primers for TCR Jbeta segments. The CDR3 region of rearranged TCR beta genes was amplified from genomic DNA with a multiplex PCR assay. Amplified TCR beta libraries were sequenced as 87-base-pair reads on the Illumina HiSeq System. The paper's processing steps were these. In a later analysis, tens of millions of unique TCR beta chains were counted across the 650 to 700 repertoires, and roughly 11 million of these chains were shared by at least two donors. A nearest-neighbor algorithm error-corrected the raw reads and collapsed the reads into unique sequences, merging closely related sequences to remove PCR and sequencing errors. V, D and J gene segments were assigned by aligning CDR3 sequences to IMGT reference sequences. For a sequence to be retained, a match of at least six nucleotides to both a V gene segment and a J gene segment was required. Rearrangements were called productive when the CDR3 lacked stop codons and stayed in frame with V and J; all others were non-productive. Following IMGT convention, CDR3 was defined as the stretch from the second conserved V-encoded cysteine up to the conserved J-encoded phenylalanine. In an earlier analysis of some 550 of the donors, sequences lacking an unambiguous match to a single V gene segment were excluded. An earlier analysis of approximately 590 of the donors classified V segments as functional when productive rearrangements were above 56.7% and as segregating when the standard deviation between donors was above 5%. To diagnose cytomegalovirus status from the catalog of TCR beta chain sequences, a statistical classification framework was built. V and J gene assignment, in a later analysis, came from comparing TCR nucleotide sequences with IMGT/GENE-DB human TR gene sequences. A later analysis assigned CDR3 sequences and most-parsimonious VDJ recombination scenarios with the TCRdist pipeline. A later analysis defined each TCR beta chain by its CDR3 amino acid sequence plus V-gene family, and excluded reads lacking a unique V-gene family. As a way to deal with suspected cross-contamination and a sequencing artifact, a later analysis dropped 500 to 700 nucleotide sequences that were highly shared and had low generation probability. In a later analysis, a clonal expansion index for each public chain was calculated from normalized within-repertoire ranks of inferred template counts. A later analysis computed generation probabilities with a VDJ recombination model fitted to out-of-frame rearrangements, and checked the results against IGoR. A later analysis scored TCR-TCR, TCR-HLA and TCR-CMV co-occurrence with hypergeometric tests, applying a repertoire-size bias correction to TCR pairs. False discovery rates were estimated in a later analysis by permuting HLA or CMV assignments 20 times. In a later analysis, co-occurring TCRs were grouped with DBSCAN, and TCRdist sequence similarity was added when clustering was performed within HLA-allele-positive subsets. Repertoires with fewer than 30,000 or more than 120,000 public chains were left out of co-occurrence clustering, as were roughly five repertoires with anomalous nucleotide sharing. In its TCRdb copy, this immuneACCESS table keeps in-frame sequences only and misses some clones. Where compared with another copy, unresolved V genes explain less than half of these, and the others have no known cause. V and J calls and clone size are given by that table; D and trimming were obtained from the DNA. The sample has fewer than 100,000 clones on record, about 79% of them singletons. The ten largest account for about 6.1% of the sample.

Here is what the overall study found, with its caveats: In both the original and validation cohorts, the classifier was reported to diagnose cytomegalovirus status with high specificity and sensitivity. In a later genetic analysis, a missense DCLRE1C variant was associated with V-gene and J-gene trimming of TCR beta chains, and the association was replicated in an independent cohort. In a later analysis, HLA-associated TCR beta chains showed more clonal expansion and lower generation probabilities than non-associated chains that were equally common. Presence/absence analyses assumed roughly uniform sequencing depth across donors, an assumption that may not hold. A further reported finding was that TCR beta sequences accurately predicted the HLA-A and HLA-B alleles for most subjects in the first cohort. Because some donors lacked HLA typing at each locus, the association tests relied only on the typed subset. A later analysis found that most CMV-associated TCR beta chains appeared HLA-restricted, with HLA associations seemingly driven largely by CMV exposure. A cluster of highly shared sequence variants was judged likely to be a technical artifact of the sequencing pipeline. A later analysis reported that several top co-occurrence clusters appeared linked to parvovirus B19, influenza, CMV and Epstein-Barr virus. The only immune exposure information available for the cohort was CMV serostatus. Specific HLA alleles were associated with 15,000 to 20,000 TCR beta sequences at a false discovery rate of 0.05 in a later analysis. Only TCR beta chains were sequenced in this cohort, and the absence of alpha or paired-chain data limited detectable features. In an earlier analysis of more than 500 of the donors, most TCR beta V segments appeared in productive rearrangements about 87% or about 30% of the time, broadly matching IMGT annotations. Because counts were too low, seventeen rarely observed V segments, including chromosome 9 orphons, were left out of the earlier analysis of 500 to 750 of the donors. A few of the identified cytomegalovirus-associated TCR beta chains were confirmed in vitro to be specific for cytomegalovirus antigens. Assigning TCR associations to individual alleles was difficult when HLA alleles, especially DR and DQ, strongly co-occurred. The authors suggested that the approach could potentially be generalized to other disease states and immunological phenotypes. Correlated functional status among segregating V segments might be attributable to linkage disequilibrium, but an unknown experimental factor could not be ruled out. Most TCR sequences were seen in very few donors, while some public TCRs were found in many individuals. In the study, about 150 TCR beta chains were listed as associated with cytomegalovirus. In a later analysis, the rate of TCR association differed among HLA loci, with DRB1 alleles having the most associated TCRs and HLA-C alleles having the fewest. A later genetic analysis reported fewer N-insertions in productive TCRs among donors in an Asian-associated ancestry cluster than the roughly 720-donor mean.

Sequencing was done on a sample of PBMCs. The origin of this receptor is a female donor in good health and CMV-seronegative.

The CDR3 reads as follows: CASGAPSGANVLTF. The nucleotide sequence reads as follows: TGTGCCTCCGGAGCCCCCTCTGGGGCCAACGTCCTGACTTTC. The sequence joins TRBV6-5 to TRBJ2-6; the D gene remains uncertain. For CDR1 and CDR2, the germline V gene lists MNHEY and SVGAGI. V gives up 11 bases and J gives up 0 bases, and the segment between their germline ends measures 11 bases. The CDR3 goes from the cysteine to the phenylalanine over 14 residues. CDR3 DNA only is kept here, 42 bases in frame from base 1.